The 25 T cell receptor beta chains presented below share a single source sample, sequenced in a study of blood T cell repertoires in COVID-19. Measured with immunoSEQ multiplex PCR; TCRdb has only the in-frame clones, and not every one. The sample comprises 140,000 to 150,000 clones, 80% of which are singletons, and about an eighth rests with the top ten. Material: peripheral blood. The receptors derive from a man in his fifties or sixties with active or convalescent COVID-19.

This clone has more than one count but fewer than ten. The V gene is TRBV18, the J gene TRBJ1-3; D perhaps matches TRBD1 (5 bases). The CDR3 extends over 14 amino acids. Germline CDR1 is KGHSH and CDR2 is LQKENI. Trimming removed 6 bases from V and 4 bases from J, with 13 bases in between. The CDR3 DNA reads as TGTGCCAGCTCGGACCCAGGGTCGGGAAACACCATATATTTT. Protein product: CASSDPGSGNTIYF.

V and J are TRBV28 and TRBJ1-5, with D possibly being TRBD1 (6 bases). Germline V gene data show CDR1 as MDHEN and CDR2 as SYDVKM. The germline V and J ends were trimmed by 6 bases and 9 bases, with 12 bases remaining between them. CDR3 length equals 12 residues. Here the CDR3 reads CASRGGHGPQHF. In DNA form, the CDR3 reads TGTGCCAGCAGGGGGGGGCACGGGCCCCAGCATTTT.

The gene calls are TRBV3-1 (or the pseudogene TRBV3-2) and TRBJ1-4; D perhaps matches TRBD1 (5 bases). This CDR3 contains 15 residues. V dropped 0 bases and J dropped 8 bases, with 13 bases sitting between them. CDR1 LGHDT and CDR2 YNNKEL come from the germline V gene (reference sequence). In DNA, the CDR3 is TGTGCCAGCAGCCAAGATCCCGGGAGGGGAGAAAAACTGTTTTTT. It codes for CASSQDPGRGEKLFF.

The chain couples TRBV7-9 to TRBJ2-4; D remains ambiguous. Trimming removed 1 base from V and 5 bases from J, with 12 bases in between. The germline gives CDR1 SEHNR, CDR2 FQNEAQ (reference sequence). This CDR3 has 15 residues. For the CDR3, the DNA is TGTGCCAGCAGCTTAGATCTCCCGTCCCAAAACATTCAGTACTTC. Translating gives CASSLDLPSQNIQYF.

As DNA, the CDR3 is TGTGCCAGCAGCCGGCTTTCAATGGGGCTAGCGGTCTCCTACGAGCAGTACTTC. This sequence encodes CASSRLSMGLAVSYEQYF. V is TRBV5-8 and J is TRBJ2-7; 7 bases are a match to TRBD2. The ends lost 4 bases at V and 0 bases at J; junction bases unmatched: 16. CDR3 size: 18 residues. The germline V gene has CDR1 SGHTS and CDR2 YDEGEE. Complete variable domain (other parts from reference TRBV5-8 and TRBJ2-7): EAGVTQSPTHLIKTRGQQATLRCSPISGHTSVYWYQQALGLGLQFLLWYDEGEERNRGNFPPRFSGRQFPNYSSELNVNALELEDSALYLCASSRLSMGLAVSYEQYFGPGTRLTVT.

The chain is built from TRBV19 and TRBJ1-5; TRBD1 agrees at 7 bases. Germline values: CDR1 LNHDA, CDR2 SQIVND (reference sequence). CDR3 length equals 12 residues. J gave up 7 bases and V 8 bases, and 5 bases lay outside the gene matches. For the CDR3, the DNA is TGTGCCAGTGGGACAGCCGGACAGCCCCAGCATTTT. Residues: CASGTAGQPQHF.

CDR3 sequence: CASSLTPGQGVADTQYF. CDR3 DNA sequence: TGTGCCAGCAGCTTAACTCCGGGACAGGGGGTTGCAGATACGCAGTATTTT. The chain is built from TRBV7-3 and TRBJ2-3; 11 bases match TRBD1. This CDR3 region has 17 residues. The germline CDR1 and CDR2 sequences are SGHTA and FQGTGA. J lost 4 bases, V lost 0 bases, and 6 bases had no gene match.

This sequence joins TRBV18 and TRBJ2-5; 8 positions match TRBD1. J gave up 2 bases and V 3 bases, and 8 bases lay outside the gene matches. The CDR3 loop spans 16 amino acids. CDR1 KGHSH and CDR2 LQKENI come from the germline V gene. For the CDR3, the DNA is TGTGCCAGCTCACCTTTTGGACAGGGCCATCAAGAGACCCAGTACTTC. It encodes CASSPFGQGHQETQYF.

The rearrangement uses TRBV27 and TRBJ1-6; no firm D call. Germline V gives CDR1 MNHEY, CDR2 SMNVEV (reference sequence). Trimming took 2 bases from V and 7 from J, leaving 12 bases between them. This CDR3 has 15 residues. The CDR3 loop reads CASSLGPPGNSPLHF. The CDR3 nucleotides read TGTGCCAGCAGTTTAGGACCGCCGGGGAATTCACCCCTCCACTTT.

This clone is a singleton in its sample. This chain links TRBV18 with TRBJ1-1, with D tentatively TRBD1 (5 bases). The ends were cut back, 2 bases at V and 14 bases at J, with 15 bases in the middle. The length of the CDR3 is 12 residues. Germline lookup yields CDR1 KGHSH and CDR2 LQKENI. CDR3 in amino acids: CASSPTDTVLFF. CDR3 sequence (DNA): TGTGCCAGCTCACCAACGGACACGGTTCTCTTCTTT.

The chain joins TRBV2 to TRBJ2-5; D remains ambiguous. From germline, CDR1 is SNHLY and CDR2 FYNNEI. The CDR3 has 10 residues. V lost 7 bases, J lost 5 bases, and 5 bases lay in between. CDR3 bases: TGTGCCAGCACCTTGGAGACCCAGTACTTC. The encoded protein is CASTLETQYF.

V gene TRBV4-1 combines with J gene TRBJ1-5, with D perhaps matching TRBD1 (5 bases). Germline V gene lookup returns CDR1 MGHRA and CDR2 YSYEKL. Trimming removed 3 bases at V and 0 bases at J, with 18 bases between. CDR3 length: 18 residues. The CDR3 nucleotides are TGCGCCAGCAGCCAGGCTCAGGGCAACATTTATAGCAATCAGCCCCAGCATTTT. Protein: CASSQAQGNIYSNQPQHF.

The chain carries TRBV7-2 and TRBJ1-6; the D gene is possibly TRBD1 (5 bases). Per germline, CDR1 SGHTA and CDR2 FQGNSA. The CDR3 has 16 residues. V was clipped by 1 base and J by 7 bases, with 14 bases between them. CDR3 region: CASSLVGGNVNSPLHF. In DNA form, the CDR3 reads TGTGCCAGCAGCTTAGTCGGGGGAAACGTAAATTCACCCCTCCACTTT.

CDR3 sequence (DNA): TGTGCCAGCACTAAGGGGGCGTTTAACTATGGCTACACCTTC. Protein: CASTKGAFNYGYTF. This rearrangement joins TRBV28 to TRBJ1-2; TRBD1 aligns across 7 bases. The CDR3 consists of 14 residues. Per the germline V gene, CDR1 is MDHEN and CDR2 is SYDVKM. V lost 7 bases to trimming and J lost 1 base; unmatched junction nucleotides: 6.

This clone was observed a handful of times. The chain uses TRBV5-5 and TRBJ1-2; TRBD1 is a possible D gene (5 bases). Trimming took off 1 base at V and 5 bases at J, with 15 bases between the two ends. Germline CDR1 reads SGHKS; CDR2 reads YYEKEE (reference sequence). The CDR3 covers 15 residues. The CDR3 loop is CASSLNLGAEYGYTF. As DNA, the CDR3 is TGTGCCAGCAGCTTGAATTTAGGGGCAGAGTATGGCTACACCTTC.

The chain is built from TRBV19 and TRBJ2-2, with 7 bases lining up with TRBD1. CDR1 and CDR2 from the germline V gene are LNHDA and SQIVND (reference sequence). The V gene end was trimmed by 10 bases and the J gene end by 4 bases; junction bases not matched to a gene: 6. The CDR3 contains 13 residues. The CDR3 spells CAIRDRATGELFF. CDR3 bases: TGTGCCATCCGCGACAGGGCCACCGGGGAGCTGTTTTTT.

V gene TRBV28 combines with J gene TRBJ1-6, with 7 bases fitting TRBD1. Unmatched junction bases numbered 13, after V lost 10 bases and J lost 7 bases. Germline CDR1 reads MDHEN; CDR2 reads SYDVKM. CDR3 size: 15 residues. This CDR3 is CATSRDSGLNSPLHF. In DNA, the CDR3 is TGTGCCACTTCCCGGGACAGCGGTTTAAATTCACCCCTCCACTTT.

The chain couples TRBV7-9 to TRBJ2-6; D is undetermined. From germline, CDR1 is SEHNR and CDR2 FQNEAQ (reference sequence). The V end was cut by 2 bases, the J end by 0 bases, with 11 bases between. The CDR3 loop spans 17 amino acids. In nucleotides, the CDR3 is TGTGCCAGCAGCTTACTCCAGGCTTACTCTGGGGCCAACGTCCTGACTTTC. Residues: CASSLLQAYSGANVLTF.

This chain's CDR3 is CASSLFRNRVGLSEKLFF. CDR3 in DNA: TGTGCCAGCAGTTTATTTCGTAACAGGGTGGGATTGAGTGAAAAACTGTTTTTT. The chain uses TRBV28 and TRBJ1-4; possible D gene TRBD1, 6 bases. Trimming took 1 base from V and 7 from J, leaving 22 bases between them. Germline V gene sequence: CDR1 MDHEN, CDR2 SYDVKM. The CDR3 has 18 residues.

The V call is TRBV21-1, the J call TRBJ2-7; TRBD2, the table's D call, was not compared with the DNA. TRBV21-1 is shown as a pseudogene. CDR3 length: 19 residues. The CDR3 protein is CASSKQNSGRMGEWYEQYF. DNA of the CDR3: TGTGCCAGCAGCAAACAGAATAGCGGGAGGATGGGGGAGTGGTACGAGCAGTACTTC.

CDR3 sequence reads: CASSLGGRTEAFF. The CDR3 DNA follows: TGTGCCAGTAGTCTCGGGGGAAGGACTGAAGCTTTCTTT. The chain uses TRBV19 and TRBJ1-1; possible D gene TRBD1, 5 bases. CDR1 and CDR2 from the germline V gene are LNHDA and SQIVND (reference sequence). The V gene lost 5 bases and the J gene lost 5 bases, with 12 bases spanning the gap. The CDR3 totals 13 residues. The variable domain in full, with the rest retrieved from reference TRBV19 and TRBJ1-1, is DGGITQSPKYLFRKEGQNVTLSCEQNLNHDAMYWYRQDPGQGLRLIYYSQIVNDFQKGDIAEGYSVSREKKESFPLTVTSAQKNPTAFYLCASSLGGRTEAFFGQGTRLTVV.

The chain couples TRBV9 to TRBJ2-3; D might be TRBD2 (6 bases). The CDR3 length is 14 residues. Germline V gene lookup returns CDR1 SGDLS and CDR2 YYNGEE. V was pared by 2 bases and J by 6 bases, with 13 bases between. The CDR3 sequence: CASSVAGIQDTQYF. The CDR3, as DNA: TGTGCCAGCAGCGTCGCGGGGATACAGGATACGCAGTATTTT.

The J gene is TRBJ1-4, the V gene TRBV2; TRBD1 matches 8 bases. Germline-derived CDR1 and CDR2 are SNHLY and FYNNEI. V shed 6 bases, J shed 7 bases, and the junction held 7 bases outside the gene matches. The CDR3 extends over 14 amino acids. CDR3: CASREQGVGEKLFF. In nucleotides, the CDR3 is TGTGCCAGCAGGGAACAGGGGGTCGGTGAAAAACTGTTTTTT.

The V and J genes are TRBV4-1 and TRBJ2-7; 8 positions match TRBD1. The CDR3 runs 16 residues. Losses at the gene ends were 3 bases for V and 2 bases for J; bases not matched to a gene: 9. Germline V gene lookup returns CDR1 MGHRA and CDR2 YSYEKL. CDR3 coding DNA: TGCGCCAGCAGCCATTACGGACAGGGTCGGACCTACGAGCAGTACTTC. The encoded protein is CASSHYGQGRTYEQYF.

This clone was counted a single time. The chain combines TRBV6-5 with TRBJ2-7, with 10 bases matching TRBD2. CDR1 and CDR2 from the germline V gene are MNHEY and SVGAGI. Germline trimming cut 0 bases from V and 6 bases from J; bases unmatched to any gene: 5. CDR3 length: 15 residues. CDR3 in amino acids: CASSYSASGSGEQYF. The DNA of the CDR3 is TGTGCCAGCAGTTACTCGGCTAGCGGGAGCGGCGAGCAGTACTTC.